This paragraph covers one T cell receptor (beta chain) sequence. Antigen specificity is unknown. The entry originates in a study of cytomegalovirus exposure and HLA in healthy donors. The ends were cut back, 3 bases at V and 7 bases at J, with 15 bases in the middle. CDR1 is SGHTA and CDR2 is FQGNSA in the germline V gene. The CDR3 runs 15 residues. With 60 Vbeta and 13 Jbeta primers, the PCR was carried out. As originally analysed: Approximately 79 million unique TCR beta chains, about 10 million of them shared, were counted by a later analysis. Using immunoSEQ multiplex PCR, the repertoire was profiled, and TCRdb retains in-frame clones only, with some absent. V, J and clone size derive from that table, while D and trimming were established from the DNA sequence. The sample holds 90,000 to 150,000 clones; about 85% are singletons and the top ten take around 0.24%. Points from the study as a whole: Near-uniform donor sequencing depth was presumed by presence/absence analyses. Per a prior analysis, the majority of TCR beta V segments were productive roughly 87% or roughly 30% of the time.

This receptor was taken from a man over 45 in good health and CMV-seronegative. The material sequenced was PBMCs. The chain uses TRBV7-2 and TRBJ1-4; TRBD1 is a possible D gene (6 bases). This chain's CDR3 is CASSFPTGPSEKLFF. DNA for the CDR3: TGTGCCAGCAGCTTCCCAACAGGGCCCTCTGAAAAACTGTTTTTT.